The entry below gives a single TCR beta chain sequence along with its context. The sample originates from a study of blood T cell repertoires in COVID-19. The method was immunoSEQ multiplex PCR; TCRdb's version includes in-frame clones alone and lacks a portion of them. The repertoire holds over 200,000 clones, with about 85% as singletons. The CDR3 consists of 15 residues. V was cut by 2 bases and J by 3 bases, with 13 bases left in between. Germline-derived CDR1 and CDR2 are ENHRY and SYGVKD. Sequenced input: PBMCs or T cells enriched from blood (not recorded which). The genes are TRBV10-3 and TRBJ1-2; D is possibly TRBD1 (6 bases). The sequence derives from a man aged 25 to 40 who had recovered from COVID-19. The CDR3 loop reads CAISETGPFYYGYTF. DNA for the CDR3: TGTGCCATCAGTGAGACAGGGCCATTTTACTATGGCTACACCTTC.